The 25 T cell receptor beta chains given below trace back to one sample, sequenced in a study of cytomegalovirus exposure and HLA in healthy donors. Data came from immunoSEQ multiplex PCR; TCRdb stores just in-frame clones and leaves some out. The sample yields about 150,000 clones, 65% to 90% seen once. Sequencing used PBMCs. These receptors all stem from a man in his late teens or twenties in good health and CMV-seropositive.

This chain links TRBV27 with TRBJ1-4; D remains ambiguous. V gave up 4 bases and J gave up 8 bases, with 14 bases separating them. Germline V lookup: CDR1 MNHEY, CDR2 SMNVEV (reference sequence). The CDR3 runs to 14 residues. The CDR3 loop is CASSYARRNEKLFF. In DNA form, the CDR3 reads TGTGCCAGCAGTTATGCCAGGCGTAACGAAAAACTGTTTTTT. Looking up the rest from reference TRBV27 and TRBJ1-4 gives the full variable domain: EAQVTQNPRYLITVTGKKLTVTCSQNMNHEYMSWYRQDPGLGLRQIYYSMNVEVTDKGDVPEGYKVSRKEKRNFPLILESPSPNQTSLYFCASSYARRNEKLFFGSGTQLSVL.

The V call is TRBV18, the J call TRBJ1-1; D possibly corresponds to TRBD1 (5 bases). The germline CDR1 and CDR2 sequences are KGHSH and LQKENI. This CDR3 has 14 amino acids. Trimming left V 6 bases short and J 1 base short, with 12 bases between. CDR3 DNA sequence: TGTGCCAGCTCCGAACGTAGGGGGAACACTGAAGCTTTCTTT. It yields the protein CASSERRGNTEAFF. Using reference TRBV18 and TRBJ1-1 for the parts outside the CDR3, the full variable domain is NAGVMQNPRHLVRRRGQEARLRCSPMKGHSHVYWYRQLPEEGLKFMVYLQKENIIDESGMPKERFSAEFPKEGPSILRIQQVVRGDSAAYFCASSERRGNTEAFFGQGTRLTVV.

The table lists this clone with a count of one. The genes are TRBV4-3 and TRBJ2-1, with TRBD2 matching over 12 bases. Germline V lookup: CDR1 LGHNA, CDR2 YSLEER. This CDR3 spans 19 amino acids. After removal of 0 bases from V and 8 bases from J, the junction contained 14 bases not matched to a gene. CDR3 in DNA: TGCGCCAGCAGCCAAGATGGGCTAGCGGGAGGGCGGGATGAGGATGAGCAGTTCTTC. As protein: CASSQDGLAGGRDEDEQFF.

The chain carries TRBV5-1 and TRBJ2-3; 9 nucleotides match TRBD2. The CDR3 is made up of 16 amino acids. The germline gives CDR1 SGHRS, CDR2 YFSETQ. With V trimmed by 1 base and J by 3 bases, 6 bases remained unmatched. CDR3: CASSLMLAGETDTQYF. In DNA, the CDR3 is TGCGCCAGCAGCTTGATGTTAGCGGGAGAGACAGATACGCAGTATTTT.

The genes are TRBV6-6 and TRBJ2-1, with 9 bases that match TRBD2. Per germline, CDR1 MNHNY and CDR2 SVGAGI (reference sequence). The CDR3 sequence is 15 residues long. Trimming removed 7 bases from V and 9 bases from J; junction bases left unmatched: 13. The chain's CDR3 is CASTREAGGISEQFF. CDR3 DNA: TGTGCCAGCACCCGGGAGGCGGGGGGGATTTCTGAGCAGTTCTTC.

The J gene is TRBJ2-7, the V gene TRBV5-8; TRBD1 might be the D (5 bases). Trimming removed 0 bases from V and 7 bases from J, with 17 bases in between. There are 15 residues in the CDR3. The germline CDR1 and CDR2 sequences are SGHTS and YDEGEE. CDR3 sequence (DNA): TGTGCCAGCAGCTTGGAGGGGAATCTCTGGAGAGAGCAGTACTTC. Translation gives CASSLEGNLWREQYF. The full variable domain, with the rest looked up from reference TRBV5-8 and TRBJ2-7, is EAGVTQSPTHLIKTRGQQATLRCSPISGHTSVYWYQQALGLGLQFLLWYDEGEERNRGNFPPRFSGRQFPNYSSELNVNALELEDSALYLCASSLEGNLWREQYFGPGTRLTVT.

The CDR3 region is CASRFLSRGGNTEAFF. CDR3 bases: TGTGCAAGTCGCTTTTTATCCCGCGGAGGGAACACTGAAGCTTTCTTT. The chain joins TRBV12-2 to TRBJ1-1. TRBV12-2 is a known pseudogene. CDR3 size: 16 residues.

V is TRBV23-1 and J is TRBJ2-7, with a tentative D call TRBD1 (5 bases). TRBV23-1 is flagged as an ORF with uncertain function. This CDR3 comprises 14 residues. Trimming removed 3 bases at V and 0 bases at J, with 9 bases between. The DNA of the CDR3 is TGCGCCAGCAGTCAGCGACAGCTCTCCTACGAGCAGTACTTC. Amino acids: CASSQRQLSYEQYF.

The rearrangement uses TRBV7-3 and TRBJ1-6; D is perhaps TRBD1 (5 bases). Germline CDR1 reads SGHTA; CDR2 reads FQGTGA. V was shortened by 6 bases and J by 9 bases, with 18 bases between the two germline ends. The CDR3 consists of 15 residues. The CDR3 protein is CASSYMGGARSPLHF. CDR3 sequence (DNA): TGTGCCAGCAGTTACATGGGAGGGGCCCGTTCACCCCTCCACTTT.

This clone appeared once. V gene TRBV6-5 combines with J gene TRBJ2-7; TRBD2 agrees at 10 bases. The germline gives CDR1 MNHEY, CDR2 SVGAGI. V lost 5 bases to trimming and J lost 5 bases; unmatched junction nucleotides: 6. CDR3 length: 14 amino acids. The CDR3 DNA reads TGTGCCAGCAGTGCTCTAGCGGGAGACGACGAGCAGTACTTC. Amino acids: CASSALAGDDEQYF.

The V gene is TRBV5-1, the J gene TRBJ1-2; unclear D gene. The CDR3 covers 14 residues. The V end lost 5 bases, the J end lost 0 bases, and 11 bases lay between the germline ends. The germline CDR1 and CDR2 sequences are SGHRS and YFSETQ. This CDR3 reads CASRSGGSNYGYTF. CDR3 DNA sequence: TGCGCCAGCAGAAGTGGAGGGTCTAACTATGGCTACACCTTC.

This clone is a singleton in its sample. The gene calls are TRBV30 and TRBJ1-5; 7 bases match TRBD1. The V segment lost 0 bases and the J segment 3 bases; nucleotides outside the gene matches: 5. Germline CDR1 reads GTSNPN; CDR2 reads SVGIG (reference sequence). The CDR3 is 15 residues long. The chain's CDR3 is CAWSVLGGYNQPQHF. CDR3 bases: TGTGCCTGGAGTGTGTTAGGGGGCTACAATCAGCCCCAGCATTTT.

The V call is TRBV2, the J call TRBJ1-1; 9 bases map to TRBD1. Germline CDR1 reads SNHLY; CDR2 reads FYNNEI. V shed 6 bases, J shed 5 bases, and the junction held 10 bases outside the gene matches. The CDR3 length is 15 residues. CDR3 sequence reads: CASRWMTGGNTEAFF. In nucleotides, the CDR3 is TGTGCCAGCAGATGGATGACAGGGGGGAATACTGAAGCTTTCTTT.

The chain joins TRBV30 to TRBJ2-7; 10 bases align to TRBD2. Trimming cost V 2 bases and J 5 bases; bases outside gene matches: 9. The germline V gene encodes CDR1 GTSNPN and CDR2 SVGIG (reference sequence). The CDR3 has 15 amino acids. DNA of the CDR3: TGTGCCTGGAGTAGGCCTAGCGGGAGAGTACACGAGCAGTACTTC. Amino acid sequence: CAWSRPSGRVHEQYF. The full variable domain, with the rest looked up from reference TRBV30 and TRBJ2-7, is SQTIHQWPATLVQPVGSPLSLECTVEGTSNPNLYWYRQAAGRGLQLLFYSVGIGQISSEVPQNLSASRPQDRQFILSSKKLLLSDSGFYLCAWSRPSGRVHEQYFGPGTRLTVT.

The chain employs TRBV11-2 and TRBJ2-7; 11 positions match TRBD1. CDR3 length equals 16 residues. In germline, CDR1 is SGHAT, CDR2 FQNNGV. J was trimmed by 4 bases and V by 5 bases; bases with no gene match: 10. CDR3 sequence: CASSPGGQGDWYEQYF. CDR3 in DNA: TGTGCCAGCAGCCCGGGGGGACAGGGGGATTGGTACGAGCAGTACTTC.

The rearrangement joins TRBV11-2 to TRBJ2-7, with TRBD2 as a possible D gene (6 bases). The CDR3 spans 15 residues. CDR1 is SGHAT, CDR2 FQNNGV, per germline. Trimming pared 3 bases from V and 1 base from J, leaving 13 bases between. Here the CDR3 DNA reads TGTGCCAGCAGCTTTCAAGGGACTCGATCCTACGAGCAGTACTTC. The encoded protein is CASSFQGTRSYEQYF.

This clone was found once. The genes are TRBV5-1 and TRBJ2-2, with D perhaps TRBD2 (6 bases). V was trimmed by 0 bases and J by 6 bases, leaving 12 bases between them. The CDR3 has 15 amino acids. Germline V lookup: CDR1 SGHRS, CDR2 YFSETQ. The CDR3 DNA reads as TGCGCCAGCAGCTTGGCAGGAGGGTACCCCGGGGAGCTGTTTTTT. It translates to CASSLAGGYPGELFF.

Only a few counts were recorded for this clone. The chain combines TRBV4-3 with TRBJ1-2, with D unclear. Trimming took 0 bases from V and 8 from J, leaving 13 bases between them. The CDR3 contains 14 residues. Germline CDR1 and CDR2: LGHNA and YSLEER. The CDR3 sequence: CASSQDRSPRGYTF. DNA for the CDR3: TGCGCCAGCAGCCAAGATAGGAGCCCCCGAGGCTACACCTTC.

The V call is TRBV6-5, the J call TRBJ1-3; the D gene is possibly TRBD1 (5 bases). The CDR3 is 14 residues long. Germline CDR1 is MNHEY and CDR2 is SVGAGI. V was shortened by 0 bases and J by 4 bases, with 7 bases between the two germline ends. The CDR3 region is CASSYSGAGNTIYF. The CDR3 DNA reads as TGTGCCAGCAGTTACTCAGGGGCGGGAAACACCATATATTTT.

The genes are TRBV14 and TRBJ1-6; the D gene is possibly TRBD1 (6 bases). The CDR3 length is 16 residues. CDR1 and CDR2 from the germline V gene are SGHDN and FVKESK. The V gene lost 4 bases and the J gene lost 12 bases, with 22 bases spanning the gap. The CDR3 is CASSPLGRGKEEPLHF. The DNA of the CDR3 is TGTGCCAGCAGCCCTCTGGGGAGGGGGAAGGAAGAACCCCTCCACTTT.

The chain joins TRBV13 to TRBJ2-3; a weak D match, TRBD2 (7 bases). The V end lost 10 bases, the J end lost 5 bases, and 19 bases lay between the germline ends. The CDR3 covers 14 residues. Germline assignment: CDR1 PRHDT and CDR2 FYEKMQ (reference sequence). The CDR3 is CATLYAGAGDTQYF. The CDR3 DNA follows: TGTGCCACTCTCTACGCGGGGGCAGGAGATACGCAGTATTTT.

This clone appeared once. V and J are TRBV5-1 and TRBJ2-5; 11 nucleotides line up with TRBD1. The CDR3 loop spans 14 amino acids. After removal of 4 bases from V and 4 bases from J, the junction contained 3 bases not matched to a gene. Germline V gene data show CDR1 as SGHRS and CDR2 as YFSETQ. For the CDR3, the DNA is TGCGCCAGCAGCCCGGACAGGGGGCGAGAGACCCAGTACTTC. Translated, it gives CASSPDRGRETQYF.

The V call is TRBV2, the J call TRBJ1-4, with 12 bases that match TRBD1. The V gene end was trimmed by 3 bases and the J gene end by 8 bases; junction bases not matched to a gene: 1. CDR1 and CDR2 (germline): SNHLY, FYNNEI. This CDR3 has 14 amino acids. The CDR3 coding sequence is TGTGCCAGCAGTGACGGGACAGGGGGCGAAAAACTGTTTTTT. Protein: CASSDGTGGEKLFF. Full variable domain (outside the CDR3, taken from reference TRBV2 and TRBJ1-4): EPEVTQTPSHQVTQMGQEVILRCVPISNHLYFYWYRQILGQKVEFLVSFYNNEISEKSEIFDDQFSVERPDGSNFTLKIRSTKLEDSAMYFCASSDGTGGEKLFFGSGTQLSVL.

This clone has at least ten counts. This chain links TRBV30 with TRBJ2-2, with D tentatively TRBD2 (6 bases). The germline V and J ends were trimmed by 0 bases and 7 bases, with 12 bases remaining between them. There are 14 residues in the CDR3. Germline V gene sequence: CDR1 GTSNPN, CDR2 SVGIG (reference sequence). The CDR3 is CAWSVGRDVGELFF. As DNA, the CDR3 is TGTGCCTGGAGTGTAGGGCGGGACGTCGGGGAGCTGTTTTTT.

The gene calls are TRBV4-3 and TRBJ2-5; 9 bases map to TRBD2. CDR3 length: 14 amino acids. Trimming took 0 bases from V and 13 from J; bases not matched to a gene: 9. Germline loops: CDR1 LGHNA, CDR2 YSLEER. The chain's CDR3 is CASSQDRLAGIPYF. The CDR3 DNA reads TGCGCCAGCAGCCAAGACCGCCTAGCGGGGATACCGTACTTC.